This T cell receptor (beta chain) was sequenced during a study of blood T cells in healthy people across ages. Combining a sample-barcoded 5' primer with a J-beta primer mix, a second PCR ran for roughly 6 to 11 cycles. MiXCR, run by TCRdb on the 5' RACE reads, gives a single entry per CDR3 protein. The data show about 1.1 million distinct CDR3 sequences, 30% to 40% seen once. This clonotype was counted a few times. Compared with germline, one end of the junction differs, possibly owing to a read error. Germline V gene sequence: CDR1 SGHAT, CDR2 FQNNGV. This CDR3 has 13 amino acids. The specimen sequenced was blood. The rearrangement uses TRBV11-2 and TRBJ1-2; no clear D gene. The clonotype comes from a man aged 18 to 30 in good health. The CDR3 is CASSLFKGDGYTF. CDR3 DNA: TGTGCAAGCAGCTTATTTAAGGGAGATGGCTACACCTTC.